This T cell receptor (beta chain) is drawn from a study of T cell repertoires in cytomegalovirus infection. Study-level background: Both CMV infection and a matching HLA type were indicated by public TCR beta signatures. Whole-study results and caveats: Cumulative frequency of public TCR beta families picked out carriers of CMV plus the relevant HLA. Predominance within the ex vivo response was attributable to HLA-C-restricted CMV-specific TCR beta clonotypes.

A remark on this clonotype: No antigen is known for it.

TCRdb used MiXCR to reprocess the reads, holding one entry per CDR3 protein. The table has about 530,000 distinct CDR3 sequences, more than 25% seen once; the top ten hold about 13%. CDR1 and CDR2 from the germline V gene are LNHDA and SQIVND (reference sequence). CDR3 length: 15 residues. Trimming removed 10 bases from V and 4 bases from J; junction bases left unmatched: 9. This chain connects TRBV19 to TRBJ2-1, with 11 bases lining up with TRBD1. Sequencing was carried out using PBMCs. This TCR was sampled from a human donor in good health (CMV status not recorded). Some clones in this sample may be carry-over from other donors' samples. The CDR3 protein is CATQTDRGPYNEQFF. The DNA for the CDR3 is TGTGCCACCCAAACGGACAGGGGGCCTTACAATGAGCAGTTCTTC.